The following is a T cell receptor (beta chain) sequence with its context. Profiled with immunoSEQ multiplex PCR; TCRdb holds only in-frame clones, not every one. The table lists about 350,000 clones, around 89% of them singletons. This specimen belongs to a study of Ad26.COV2.S vaccination and SARS-CoV-2 variants. V shed 5 bases and J 11 bases; nucleotides not matched to a gene: 6. CDR3 length equals 13 residues. Germline CDR1 SGHTA, CDR2 FQGTGA. Regarding treatment: some 19 received Ad26.COV2.S at low or high dose, single or two shots; 5 received placebo; per-sample allocation not given. Day 63 after the first vaccine or placebo injection was the time point for sampling.

This receptor was obtained from a person between 18 and 59 years old who received the Ad26.COV2.S COVID-19 vaccine or a placebo. The chain links TRBV7-3 to TRBJ2-4; 10 bases match TRBD2. The sequences come from peripheral blood, collected in a trial of Ad26.COV2.S vaccine versus placebo. The CDR3 reads CASSPDTSGVQYF. CDR3 nucleotide sequence: TGTGCCAGCAGCCCTGATACTAGCGGGGTTCAGTACTTC.